This is a list of T cell receptor beta chains from one sample in a study of cytotoxic CD8 clonotypes in ibrutinib-treated CLL. Repertoires were generated with immunoSEQ multiplex PCR, while TCRdb's copy carries only in-frame clones and drops some. The sample consists of about 140,000 clones, 75% to 95% of them appearing once. Sequencing was performed on PBMCs, taken after 12 months of ibrutinib treatment. Source of these receptors: a human donor with chronic lymphocytic leukemia. Both conserved end residues are part of each CDR3.

j_gene,v_gene,CDR3aa
TRBJ2-5,TRBV10-2,CASSEAGGVETQYF
TRBJ2-3,TRBV9,CASSGKRGLTDTQYF
TRBJ2-1,TRBV6-4,CASSLTGYRESLRNEQFF
TRBJ2-3,TRBV19,CASSISADTQYF
TRBJ2-7,TRBV29-1,CSVELLGYEQYF
TRBJ1-4,TRBV9,CASSPRSGGINEKLFF
TRBJ1-3,TRBV28,CATSFSRGLPGGNTIYF
TRBJ1-2,TRBV9,CASSFKGQGAAGYTF
TRBJ2-3,TRBV18,CASSEREHTDTQYF
TRBJ2-1,TRBV9,CASSVRPRPGDEQFF
TRBJ2-5,TRBV6-5,CASSYALAGGQETQYF
TRBJ2-7,TRBV7-6,CASSSNPGQGRSEQYF
TRBJ2-5,TRBV6-5,CASRLAGTETQYF
TRBJ2-7,TRBV11-2,CASSVNSGYEQYF
TRBJ2-1,TRBV6-5,CASSFLHEQFF
TRBJ1-2,TRBV7-2,CASTAGTGSEGYTF
TRBJ2-1,TRBV28,CASSLGGGPSPYNEQFF
TRBJ2-7,TRBV18,CASSPLLDRDEQYF
TRBJ1-1,TRBV5-8,CASSLEGEAFF
TRBJ2-3,TRBV30,CAWSSWAPQAQYF
TRBJ2-7,TRBV19,CASSIAGASYEQYF
TRBJ2-7,TRBV27,CASSLAGPLNSYEQYF
TRBJ2-7,TRBV28,CASTLPGLVSQYF
TRBJ2-3,TRBV7-8,CASSSRGRSTDTQYF
TRBJ2-7,TRBV19,CASATWDTGSYEQYF
TRBJ1-4,TRBV6-1,CASSEDRGPTNEKLFF
TRBJ1-1,TRBV11-3,CASSPDRDTEAFF
TRBJ1-1,TRBV7-9,CASSLDMDTEAFF
TRBJ2-3,TRBV5-5,CASSFLGADTQYF
TRBJ2-4,TRBV4-1,CASSPSPGEQAKNIQYF
TRBJ1-1,TRBV25-1,CASSESGAVTEAFF
TRBJ2-7,TRBV4-1,CASSQESYETASSYEQYF
TRBJ1-2,TRBV6-6,CASKRDGNYGYTF
TRBJ1-1,TRBV6-5,CASSYSWNTEAFF
TRBJ1-2,TRBV6-4,CASSDSARMAGYTF
TRBJ2-1,TRBV10-3,CAISERDNEQFF
TRBJ2-1,TRBV5-1,CASSGQYTNEQFF
TRBJ2-1,TRBV2,CASSEFGGEQFF
TRBJ2-5,TRBV2,CASIRDSQETQYF
TRBJ2-5,TRBV5-1,CASSPTGTGNGETQYF